These 9 T cell receptor beta chains were all obtained from the same sample, sequenced in a study of T cell responses to AZD1222 COVID-19 vaccine. Generated by immunoSEQ multiplex PCR, the TCRdb table keeps only in-frame clones and is missing some. Here the sample spans about 140,000 clones, 80% to 95% being singletons. This specimen was peripheral blood, taken on day 0 of MenACWY control vaccination. These TCRs come from an adult in good health.

The chain combines TRBV6-5 with TRBJ2-7; 7 bases are a match to TRBD1. In germline, CDR1 is MNHEY, CDR2 SVGAGI. This CDR3 is 15 amino acids long. The junction had 11 bases not matched to a gene; V was cut back by 6 bases and J by 3 bases. CDR3 loop: CASRAGGNPSYEQYF. CDR3 bases: TGTGCCAGCAGGGCAGGGGGAAACCCAAGCTACGAGCAGTACTTC.

CDR3: CASSDSSEVTTEAFF. Written as DNA, the CDR3 is TGCGCCAGCAGTGACAGTTCCGAGGTAACGACTGAAGCTTTCTTT. The chain employs TRBV10-1 and TRBJ1-1; D remains ambiguous. CDR1 is WNHNN, CDR2 SYGVQD, per germline (reference sequence). V was shortened by 3 bases and J by 5 bases, with 16 bases between the two germline ends. The CDR3 runs to 15 residues.

This chain links TRBV5-6 with TRBJ1-4; D may be TRBD1 (6 bases). CDR3 length: 12 residues. The germline gives CDR1 SGHDT, CDR2 YYEEEE. V was trimmed by 2 bases and J by 15 bases, leaving 14 bases between them. This CDR3 reads CASSLSRDTLFF. The CDR3 DNA reads as TGTGCCAGCAGCTTAAGCAGGGACACCTTGTTTTTT.

The CDR3 reads CASSGPDGTYTF. The DNA for the CDR3 is TGTGCCAGCAGCGGGCCGGACGGGACTTACACCTTC. This rearrangement joins TRBV13 to TRBJ1-2; D possibly corresponds to TRBD1 (5 bases). V gave up 5 bases and J gave up 11 bases, with 15 bases separating them. The CDR3 is 12 amino acids. The germline V gene encodes CDR1 PRHDT and CDR2 FYEKMQ (reference sequence).

The V gene is TRBV7-2, the J gene TRBJ2-4; D perhaps matches TRBD2 (6 bases). This CDR3 has 14 amino acids. From germline, CDR1 is SGHTA and CDR2 FQGNSA. V was pared by 5 bases and J by 6 bases, with 14 bases between. CDR3 region: CASSHAGLTNIQYF. Written as DNA, the CDR3 is TGTGCCAGCAGCCACGCGGGGTTGACAAACATTCAGTACTTC. Combining the CDR3 with reference TRBV7-2 and TRBJ2-4 gives the whole variable domain GAGVSQSPSNKVTEKGKDVELRCDPISGHTALYWYRQSLGQGLEFLIYFQGNSAPDKSGLPSDRFSAERTGGSVSTLTIQRTQQEDSAVYLCASSHAGLTNIQYFGAGTRLSVL.

The genes are TRBV10-3 and TRBJ1-3; D gene ambiguous. This CDR3 is 16 amino acids long. Trimming left V 0 bases short and J 0 bases short, with 9 bases between. Germline V lookup: CDR1 ENHRY, CDR2 SYGVKD. The CDR3 spells CAISESAQSSGNTIYF. CDR3 DNA sequence: TGTGCCATCAGTGAGTCGGCCCAGAGCTCTGGAAACACCATATATTTT.

This chain joins TRBV28 and TRBJ1-1; 7 bases are shared with TRBD1. The CDR3 is 11 amino acids. The V gene's germline CDR1 is MDHEN and CDR2 SYDVKM. Germline trimming cut 4 bases from V and 10 bases from J; bases unmatched to any gene: 3. The CDR3 here is CASSSDRVAFF. The DNA for the CDR3 is TGTGCCAGCAGTTCCGACAGGGTAGCTTTCTTT. Complete variable domain (other parts from reference TRBV28 and TRBJ1-1): DVKVTQSSRYLVKRTGEKVFLECVQDMDHENMFWYRQDPGLGLRLIYFSYDVKMKEKGDIPEGYSVSREKKERFSLILESASTNQTSMYLCASSSDRVAFFGQGTRLTVV.

V and J are TRBV5-1 and TRBJ2-1; 7 bases are a match to TRBD2. This CDR3 comprises 15 residues. Germline lookup yields CDR1 SGHRS and CDR2 YFSETQ. V lost 5 bases and J lost 5; bases outside the gene matches: 10. The CDR3 bases are TGCGCCAGCAGACTAGGACTAGGAGGAAACAATGAGCAGTTCTTC. This codes for CASRLGLGGNNEQFF.

V and J are TRBV7-7 and TRBJ1-4; possible D gene TRBD1, 5 bases. The germline V gene encodes CDR1 SSHAT and CDR2 FNYEAQ (reference sequence). There are 15 residues in the CDR3. V lost 5 bases and J 0 bases, leaving 10 bases between the germline ends. The CDR3 DNA reads TGTGCCAGCAGCCAAGGGACCGCAACTAATGAAAAACTGTTTTTT. It translates to CASSQGTATNEKLFF.